This T cell receptor (beta chain) is from a study of Graves' ophthalmopathy and Graves' hyperthyroidism. Overall study results and limits: Blood repertoires reportedly contained most expanded thyroid clonotypes above 0.001 frequency.

Patients were diagnosed from clinical symptoms, serum thyroxine, TRAb, thyroid ultrasound and orbital computed tomography. RNA transcripts were the template, and TCR beta CDR3 regions were amplified from them. RT-PCR was first run with HTBI primers, then multiplex PCR in a second round. From the multiplex PCR reads, TCRdb called clonotypes with MiXCR, one entry per CDR3 protein. The table shows 900,000 to 1,200,000 distinct CDR3 sequences, with about 36% occurring only once. This clonotype came up a few times. Its target is not known. The CDR3 extends over 19 amino acids. Germline CDR1 and CDR2: DFQATT and SNEGSKA (reference sequence). V shed 6 bases, J shed 1 base, and the junction held 15 bases outside the gene matches.

This rearrangement joins TRBV20-1 to TRBJ2-6; 10 nucleotides agree with TRBD1. This TCR came from an adult man with Graves' hyperthyroidism. What was sequenced was peripheral blood or thyroid tissue (not recorded which). The CDR3 region is CSASSYWGTGASGANVLTF. The CDR3 nucleotides are TGCAGTGCCAGCAGTTACTGGGGGACAGGGGCTTCTGGGGCCAACGTCCTGACTTTC.